The sequence of this T cell receptor (beta chain) was determined in a study of CD8+CD57+ T cells in acquired aplastic anemia (dated by TCRdb to 2016 to 2019). Context from the whole study: A mean of approximately 3 ug of DNA, ranging from about 0.2 to 27.4 ug, was extracted from sorted CD4+ and CD8+ cells. A CD8+CD57+ expansion meant a frequency higher than the mean frequency seen in healthy subjects.

On this clonotype itself: Its recognized antigen is unknown. No per-base quality is available; no much larger clone lies one base away.

The paper's findings and limits, for the study overall: No significant difference in CD8+ Simpson's diversity was found between patients and healthy controls (P=0.060). Although 25 to 30 CD8+ CDR3 sequences were shared by patients and controls, these sequences appeared highly expressed in patients and within the immunodominant clones of patients.

Expansion of CD8+CD57+ cells had been shown by flow cytometry in the patients chosen for sequencing. Every patient had severe acquired aplastic anemia, diagnosed using the International Study of Aplastic Anemia and Agranulocytosis and Camitta criteria. At the time blood was sampled, none of the patients had received any therapy. The study deep-sequenced TCR repertoires of sorted CD4+ and CD8+ blood T cells from severe aplastic anemia patients and healthy subjects. Patients were enrolled in the USA under clinicaltrials.gov protocols 00001620, 01623167, 00001397, 00071045, 00081523 and 00961064. Ficoll-Paque density gradient centrifugation was used to isolate peripheral blood mononuclear cells. CD4+ and CD8+ T cells were sorted by FACS or magnetic beads before DNA extraction. V and J are truncated by 3 bases and 1 base respectively, leaving an intervening sequence of 6 bases. Its CDR3 holds 12 amino acids, cysteine through phenylalanine. This entry keeps only the CDR3 DNA: 36 bases, framed from base 1. For CDR1 and CDR2, the germline V gene lists SQVTM and ANQGSEA.

Profiling of TCR beta VDJ combinations and CDR3 sequences used genomic DNA as the template. An Illumina HiSeq 2000 was used for TCR repertoire sequencing. Turning to the authors' computational methods: Repertoire assessment relied on Simpson's diversity index, CDR3 size and DJ length profiles, and TRBV/TRBJ rearrangement plots. The most abundant DNA sequence in the deep sequencing data was defined as the immunodominant clone. CDR3 amino acid sequences were screened for sharing across subjects and were compared with published repertoires and the VDJdb database. TCRdb took the public reads, trimmed them with fastp at Q25, ran MiXCR for clone calling and kept in-frame beta chains. A single entry per CDR3 protein holds the most common genes and DNA from its merged rows. The V and J calls reflect TCRdb's pipeline rather than the authors' work. Within this sample are 150,000 to 200,000 distinct CDR3 sequences, with 48% of them counted one time only. The top ten clonotypes cover about 2% of the sample.

Sequenced input: sorted CD4+, CD8+, or CD8+CD57+ T cells (not recorded which) from PBMCs. The chain couples TRBV29-1 to TRBJ1-1, with no confident D gene call. This sequence originates from a human donor with aplastic anemia. The CDR3 region: CSVEQANTEAFF. The nucleotide sequence reads as follows: TGCAGCGTTGAGCAAGCGAACACTGAAGCTTTCTTT.